These 6 T cell receptor beta chains share one sample of origin, sequenced in a study of CD8 T cells in ankylosing spondylitis. These receptors' targets are unknown. The study's findings and limits: There was a TCR beta motif, made of 7 or 8 highly homologous variants, that appeared characteristic of ankylosing spondylitis blood.

MiXCR, applied by TCRdb to the 5' RACE reads, yields one record per CDR3 protein. The data hold 450,000 or so distinct CDR3 sequences, with 26% observed a single time. Sequencing was performed on blood, either unsorted or a sorted T cell fraction (not recorded which). Receptors originate from a male donor with ankylosing spondylitis.

This clonotype has only a few counts. The chain employs TRBV12-3 or TRBV12-4 and TRBJ1-2; possibly TRBD1 for D (5 bases). The CDR3 length is 13 residues. Trimming left V 6 bases short and J 4 bases short, with 12 bases between. The CDR3 DNA follows: TGTGCCAGCAGCCCCAGGGCACTCTATGGCTACACCTTC. Protein: CASSPRALYGYTF.

The chain combines TRBV3-1 with TRBJ1-1; TRBD1 might be the D (5 bases). The CDR3 consists of 16 residues. The ends were cut back, 1 base at V and 5 bases at J, with 17 bases in the middle. Germline V lookup: CDR1 LGHDT, CDR2 YNNKEL (reference sequence). The CDR3 spells CASSQVSGVWGTEAFF. DNA for the CDR3: TGTGCCAGCAGCCAAGTGTCGGGGGTCTGGGGTACTGAAGCTTTCTTT.

The CDR3 DNA sequence: TGTGCCAGCAGCTTGGGGGGGCAGAGTATAGGGAATGAGCAGTTCTTC. Its protein is CASSLGGQSIGNEQFF. The V and J genes are TRBV5-5 and TRBJ2-1; D is possibly TRBD1 (6 bases). The CDR3 length is 16 residues. The germline gives CDR1 SGHKS, CDR2 YYEKEE (reference sequence). Trimming shortened V by 0 bases and J by 7 bases, and 17 bases separated the two germline ends.

V gene TRBV11-2 combines with J gene TRBJ1-1; D not resolved. The CDR3 spans 16 residues. Trimming stripped 5 bases from V and 7 bases from J, with 23 bases between. CDR1 is SGHAT, CDR2 FQNNGV, per germline. The DNA for the CDR3 is TGTGCCAGCAGCCCCCAGTTACTACTCTCAACGGGTGAAGCTTTCTTT. Amino acid sequence: CASSPQLLLSTGEAFF.

This clonotype was detected only a few times. This sequence joins TRBV7-8 and TRBJ2-1; 10 bases agree with TRBD2. Germline V gene data show CDR1 as SGHVS and CDR2 as FQNEAQ. This CDR3 has 15 residues. V shed 1 base, J shed 9 bases, and the junction held 6 bases outside the gene matches. The CDR3 DNA is TGTGCCAGCAGCTTAGAGTTAGCGGGAGGCGGTGAGCAGTTCTTC. As protein: CASSLELAGGGEQFF.

There are a few counts of this clonotype. The V call is TRBV7-8, the J call TRBJ1-6, with 9 bases aligning to TRBD1. CDR3 length equals 17 residues. V lost 6 bases to trimming and J lost 7 bases; unmatched junction nucleotides: 13. Germline CDR1 is SGHVS and CDR2 is FQNEAQ. The CDR3 spells CASSLVPGQGTNSPLHF. CDR3 bases: TGTGCCAGCAGTCTCGTCCCGGGACAGGGTACGAATTCACCCCTCCACTTT.